Each of the 31 T cell receptor beta chains below was sequenced from the same sample in a study of cytotoxic CD8 clonotypes in ibrutinib-treated CLL. Sequencing used immunoSEQ multiplex PCR; TCRdb keeps in-frame clones, though not all of them. Here the sample spans tens of thousands of clones, around 78% being singletons. The source material was PBMCs, sampled after 24 months of ibrutinib treatment. The origin of the receptors is a human donor with chronic lymphocytic leukemia.

This rearrangement joins TRBV5-1 to TRBJ1-1, with a weak D call TRBD1 (5 bases). The germline CDR1 and CDR2 sequences are SGHRS and YFSETQ. Deletions cut 5 bases from V and 0 bases from J, with 11 bases between. The CDR3 contains 14 residues. Here the CDR3 reads CASREGQLNTEAFF. The CDR3 DNA sequence: TGCGCCAGCAGGGAAGGACAACTGAACACTGAAGCTTTCTTT.

The chain carries TRBV2 and TRBJ1-1, with 9 nucleotides matching TRBD1. J lost 6 bases, V lost 4 bases, and 15 bases had no gene match. The CDR3 spans 17 residues. Germline V gene sequence: CDR1 SNHLY, CDR2 FYNNEI. CDR3 loop: CASSGIFGTGWSSEAFF. In DNA, the CDR3 is TGTGCCAGCAGTGGAATTTTTGGGACAGGGTGGAGTTCTGAAGCTTTCTTT.

The genes are TRBV7-9 and TRBJ2-7, with a tentative D call TRBD1 (5 bases). Trimming removed 3 bases at V and 6 bases at J, with 9 bases between. The CDR3 runs to 12 residues. Germline CDR1 SEHNR, CDR2 FQNEAQ (reference sequence). CDR3 sequence (DNA): TGTGCCAGCAGCTTCCAGGGTACCGAGCAGTACTTC. Translating it yields CASSFQGTEQYF.

The chain recombines TRBV11-2 with TRBJ1-1, with D hard to call. CDR1 and CDR2 from the germline V gene are SGHAT and FQNNGV. V was trimmed by 3 bases and J by 0 bases, leaving 5 bases between them. This CDR3 has 13 amino acids. CDR3 nucleotide sequence: TGTGCCAGCAGCTTGGATGTGAACACTGAAGCTTTCTTT. Its protein product is CASSLDVNTEAFF.

The chain has TRBV19 and TRBJ1-5, with no clear D. Germline V CDR1 and CDR2: LNHDA, SQIVND (reference sequence). The V and J ends lost 2 bases and 3 bases respectively, with 14 bases between them. The CDR3 covers 16 residues. CDR3: CASSINTGSSNQPQHF. In nucleotides, the CDR3 is TGTGCCAGTAGTATAAACACCGGGTCCTCCAATCAGCCCCAGCATTTT.

V gene TRBV19 combines with J gene TRBJ1-1; D possibly corresponds to TRBD1 (5 bases). In germline, CDR1 is LNHDA, CDR2 SQIVND (reference sequence). Deletions cut 4 bases from V and 12 bases from J, with 15 bases between. The CDR3 extends over 12 amino acids. In nucleotides, the CDR3 is TGTGCCAGTAGTACCCCCGGGGGGGGGACTTTCTTT. Translation gives CASSTPGGGTFF.

The CDR3 loop reads CASSIRQGTGYGYTF. The CDR3 DNA reads as TGTGCCAGTAGTATACGACAGGGGACTGGCTATGGCTACACCTTC. This chain links TRBV19 with TRBJ1-2; 8 nucleotides line up with TRBD1. V shed 2 bases and J 4 bases; nucleotides not matched to a gene: 6. The V gene's germline CDR1 is LNHDA and CDR2 SQIVND (reference sequence). The CDR3 is 15 residues long.

This chain uses TRBV5-1 with TRBJ1-1, with 9 bases identical to TRBD1. The junction had 7 bases not matched to a gene; V was cut back by 0 bases and J by 7 bases. The CDR3 contains 15 residues. Germline V lookup: CDR1 SGHRS, CDR2 YFSETQ. CDR3 bases: TGCGCCAGCAGCTTGGCCGGGACAGGGTTTGATGAAGCTTTCTTT. Translated, it gives CASSLAGTGFDEAFF.

The chain is built from TRBV9 and TRBJ2-7; TRBD1 aligns across 10 bases. In germline, CDR1 is SGDLS, CDR2 YYNGEE. The V and J ends lost 4 bases and 6 bases, in that order; junction bases with no gene match: 10. This CDR3 has 15 residues. In nucleotides, the CDR3 is TGTGCCAGCAGCTCTAGTGTGACAGGGGGCATCGAGCAGTACTTC. Amino acids: CASSSSVTGGIEQYF.

The chain joins TRBV7-3 to TRBJ2-3, with D unclear. The V end lost 1 base, the J end lost 0 bases, and 8 bases lay between the germline ends. The germline V gene encodes CDR1 SGHTA and CDR2 FQGTGA. The CDR3 covers 15 residues. The CDR3 nucleotides read TGTGCCAGCAGCTTAATTTGGTCTAGCACAGATACGCAGTATTTT. It yields the protein CASSLIWSSTDTQYF.

V and J are TRBV28 and TRBJ1-5, with a weak D call TRBD1 (5 bases). Germline V gene lookup returns CDR1 MDHEN and CDR2 SYDVKM. The CDR3 is 14 amino acids. Trimming took off 5 bases at V and 8 bases at J, with 16 bases between the two ends. CDR3 in amino acids: CASSPPGVGEPQHF. The CDR3 nucleotides are TGTGCCAGCAGTCCCCCCGGGGTGGGGGAGCCCCAGCATTTT. Complete variable domain (other parts from reference TRBV28 and TRBJ1-5): DVKVTQSSRYLVKRTGEKVFLECVQDMDHENMFWYRQDPGLGLRLIYFSYDVKMKEKGDIPEGYSVSREKKERFSLILESASTNQTSMYLCASSPPGVGEPQHFGDGTRLSIL.

V and J are TRBV6-5 and TRBJ1-3; unclear D gene. The V gene lost 8 bases and the J gene lost 0 bases, with 14 bases spanning the gap. CDR3 length: 15 residues. CDR1 MNHEY and CDR2 SVGAGI come from the germline V gene. The CDR3 is CASSRLGYSGNTIYF. The CDR3 DNA reads TGTGCCAGCTCCCGGTTAGGATACTCTGGAAACACCATATATTTT.

V is TRBV28 and J is TRBJ1-1; tentatively, D is TRBD1 (5 bases). The CDR3 runs to 12 residues. The V gene lost 6 bases and the J gene lost 7 bases, with 12 bases spanning the gap. Looked up from germline, CDR1 is MDHEN and CDR2 is SYDVKM. The CDR3 DNA is TGTGCCAGCAGCTTGGGGCAGTTTGAAGCTTTCTTT. Protein: CASSLGQFEAFF.

V and J are TRBV19 and TRBJ2-7; D is uncertain. Trimming took off 3 bases at V and 2 bases at J, with 20 bases between the two ends. Germline loops: CDR1 LNHDA, CDR2 SQIVND (reference sequence). The CDR3 runs to 17 residues. CDR3 sequence reads: CASSMRLSEVRPYEQYF. Written as DNA, the CDR3 is TGTGCCAGTAGTATGAGGTTGTCCGAGGTTCGGCCCTACGAGCAGTACTTC.

Concerning this clone: This CDR3 is also generated by other DNA sequences in the sample. This chain uses TRBV7-2 with TRBJ2-1, with D perhaps TRBD2 (7 bases). Germline V gene data show CDR1 as SGHTA and CDR2 as FQGNSA. V shed 0 bases and J shed 2 bases, with 11 bases lying between them. CDR3 size: 16 residues. Written as DNA, the CDR3 is TGTGCCAGCAGCTTAGCCGGGGGGCGGACCTACAATGAGCAGTTCTTC. Amino acids: CASSLAGGRTYNEQFF. Filled out from reference TRBV7-2 and TRBJ2-1, the complete variable domain reads GAGVSQSPSNKVTEKGKDVELRCDPISGHTALYWYRQSLGQGLEFLIYFQGNSAPDKSGLPSDRFSAERTGGSVSTLTIQRTQQEDSAVYLCASSLAGGRTYNEQFFGPGTRLTVL.

The gene calls are TRBV4-1 and TRBJ1-2; no clear D. The CDR3 runs to 14 residues. Germline V CDR1 and CDR2: MGHRA, YSYEKL. V lost 0 bases, J lost 8 bases, and 13 bases lay in between. The CDR3 here is CASSQDQSVQGYTF. In DNA, the CDR3 is TGCGCCAGCAGCCAAGATCAGAGTGTTCAGGGCTACACCTTC.

V and J are TRBV29-1 and TRBJ2-7; D is unclear. This CDR3 comprises 12 residues. CDR1 SQVTM and CDR2 ANQGSEA come from the germline V gene. Trimming removed 5 bases at V and 0 bases at J, with 8 bases between. CDR3 DNA sequence: TGCAGCGTTTCATTCAGCTCCTACGAGCAGTACTTC. Residues: CSVSFSSYEQYF.

V usage is TRBV30 and J usage is TRBJ2-5; 9 nucleotides match TRBD1. This CDR3 has 18 amino acids. With 1 base clipped from V and 4 bases from J, the junction kept 16 bases outside the gene matches. Germline lookup yields CDR1 GTSNPN and CDR2 SVGIG (reference sequence). DNA of the CDR3: TGTGCCTGGAGTGCCCTATCTCCGGGACAGGGAGGAGGAGAGACCCAGTACTTC. This sequence encodes CAWSALSPGQGGGETQYF. The variable domain in full, completed from reference TRBV30 and TRBJ2-5, reads SQTIHQWPATLVQPVGSPLSLECTVEGTSNPNLYWYRQAAGRGLQLLFYSVGIGQISSEVPQNLSASRPQDRQFILSSKKLLLSDSGFYLCAWSALSPGQGGGETQYFGPGTRLLVL.

The rearrangement links TRBV5-4 to TRBJ2-1, with 7 bases identical to TRBD2. This CDR3 is 17 amino acids long. The J segment lost 4 bases and the V segment lost 4 bases, leaving 14 bases of the junction unmatched. Germline-derived CDR1 and CDR2 are SGHNT and YYREEE (reference sequence). The CDR3, as DNA: TGTGCCAGCAGCCGAATGGGGGGGGTAGGGAGTTACAATGAGCAGTTCTTC. It codes for CASSRMGGVGSYNEQFF. The complete variable domain, with remaining parts taken from reference TRBV5-4 and TRBJ2-1, reads ETGVTQSPTHLIKTRGQQVTLRCSSQSGHNTVSWYQQALGQGPQFIFQYYREEENGRGNFPPRFSGLQFPNYSSELNVNALELDDSALYLCASSRMGGVGSYNEQFFGPGTRLTVL.

J is TRBJ2-1 and V is TRBV9; possible D gene TRBD1, 5 bases. The CDR3 is made up of 15 amino acids. The germline V gene has CDR1 SGDLS and CDR2 YYNGEE. The V end lost 0 bases, the J end lost 4 bases, and 11 bases lay between the germline ends. CDR3 amino acids: CASSVDTTAYNEQFF. CDR3 coding DNA: TGTGCCAGCAGCGTAGATACGACAGCGTACAATGAGCAGTTCTTC.

The genes are TRBV2 and TRBJ1-5; TRBD1 agrees at 9 bases. Trimming cost V 3 bases and J 10 bases; bases outside gene matches: 10. Germline V gene lookup returns CDR1 SNHLY and CDR2 FYNNEI. The length of the CDR3 is 15 residues. The CDR3 region is CASSETGGSFGPQHF. CDR3 nucleotide sequence: TGTGCCAGCAGTGAGACAGGGGGTTCTTTTGGACCCCAGCATTTT. Supplemented by reference TRBV2 and TRBJ1-5, the full variable domain reads EPEVTQTPSHQVTQMGQEVILRCVPISNHLYFYWYRQILGQKVEFLVSFYNNEISEKSEIFDDQFSVERPDGSNFTLKIRSTKLEDSAMYFCASSETGGSFGPQHFGDGTRLSIL.

The V call is TRBV2, the J call TRBJ2-7; D gene unclear. V was pared by 8 bases and J by 1 base, with 6 bases between. The CDR3 is 11 amino acids. Germline values: CDR1 SNHLY, CDR2 FYNNEI. The CDR3 spells CASRVSYEQYF. CDR3 bases: TGTGCCAGCCGGGTTTCCTACGAGCAGTACTTC. The complete variable domain, with remaining parts taken from reference TRBV2 and TRBJ2-7, reads EPEVTQTPSHQVTQMGQEVILRCVPISNHLYFYWYRQILGQKVEFLVSFYNNEISEKSEIFDDQFSVERPDGSNFTLKIRSTKLEDSAMYFCASRVSYEQYFGPGTRLTVT.

V usage is TRBV6-1 and J usage is TRBJ1-4; D remains ambiguous. This CDR3 region has 15 residues. V was pared by 0 bases and J by 8 bases, with 13 bases between. From germline, CDR1 is MNHNS and CDR2 SASEGT. CDR3 region: CASSEAGGSGEKLFF. DNA for the CDR3: TGTGCCAGCAGTGAAGCTGGAGGGAGCGGAGAAAAACTGTTTTTT.

This clone was detected only once. The rearrangement uses TRBV7-9 and TRBJ2-1; 7 bases fit TRBD1. CDR1 and CDR2 (germline): SEHNR, FQNEAQ (reference sequence). The junction had 9 bases not matched to a gene; V was cut back by 4 bases and J by 3 bases. The CDR3 is 16 residues long. The CDR3 sequence is CASSSYRGRGYNEQFF. The DNA of the CDR3 is TGTGCCAGCAGCTCCTACAGGGGTAGGGGCTACAATGAGCAGTTCTTC.

Worth noting for this clone: At one of its ends the junction is not consistent with the germline gene, which may arise from a read error. This chain links TRBV9 with TRBJ1-3; the match to TRBD1 covers 7 bases. Germline values: CDR1 SGDLS, CDR2 YYNGEE. The CDR3 is 15 amino acids. The CDR3 loop is CASSPQTGSANTIYF. In nucleotides, the CDR3 is TGTGCCAGCAGCCCACAGACAGGGTCTGCAAACACCATATATTTT.

This clone appeared a few times. Other DNA sequences in this sample translate to the same CDR3. V usage is TRBV28 and J usage is TRBJ1-5, with D possibly being TRBD1 (5 bases). Trimming left V 3 bases short and J 4 bases short, with 13 bases between. The CDR3 covers 15 residues. Per the germline V gene, CDR1 is MDHEN and CDR2 is SYDVKM. DNA of the CDR3: TGTGCCAGCAGTTTTTTCCGGGGGTCGAATCAGCCCCAGCATTTT. Its translation: CASSFFRGSNQPQHF.

The sample holds one count of this clone. The chain carries TRBV10-1 and TRBJ1-5; D ambiguous. Germline assignment: CDR1 WNHNN and CDR2 SYGVQD (reference sequence). The CDR3 length is 14 residues. V was cut by 6 bases and J by 2 bases, with 11 bases left in between. For the CDR3, the DNA is TGCGCCAGCAGGGGCGGGAGGGGCAATCAGCCCCAGCATTTT. It encodes CASRGGRGNQPQHF.

The chain combines TRBV18 with TRBJ1-1, with 9 positions matching TRBD1. The CDR3 has 17 residues. J lost 1 base, V lost 1 base, and 7 bases had no gene match. Per the germline V gene, CDR1 is KGHSH and CDR2 is LQKENI. CDR3 in DNA: TGTGCCAGCTCACCACTGGCCGGGACAGGGACGAACACTGAAGCTTTCTTT. Amino acids: CASSPLAGTGTNTEAFF.

This sequence joins TRBV7-3 and TRBJ2-6; D unclear. Between the trimmed V and J ends, which lost 0 bases and 4 bases, there was a span of 10 bases. CDR1 and CDR2 from the germline V gene are SGHTA and FQGTGA. The CDR3 runs to 16 residues. This CDR3 is CASSLTLPGGANVLTF. CDR3 coding DNA: TGTGCCAGCAGCTTAACGTTGCCTGGCGGGGCCAACGTCCTGACTTTC.

V usage is TRBV29-1 and J usage is TRBJ2-1, with no clear D. Germline CDR1 is SQVTM and CDR2 is ANQGSEA. The CDR3 covers 14 residues. V was shortened by 1 base and J by 5 bases, with 12 bases between the two germline ends. The CDR3 protein is CSVEGRSYDNEQFF. DNA of the CDR3: TGCAGCGTTGAAGGCAGGTCCTACGACAATGAGCAGTTCTTC.

The chain has TRBV19 and TRBJ2-1; the match to TRBD2 covers 7 bases. The CDR3 covers 14 residues. V lost 3 bases to trimming and J lost 10 bases; unmatched junction nucleotides: 9. Germline loops: CDR1 LNHDA, CDR2 SQIVND (reference sequence). CDR3 in amino acids: CASSMWAGDPEQFF. CDR3 DNA: TGTGCCAGTAGTATGTGGGCGGGAGATCCGGAGCAGTTCTTC.